Described below is a single T cell receptor (beta chain) sequence and its context. The antigen is not known. V trimming: 0 bases; J trimming: 4 bases; junction bases outside the gene matches: 5. The CDR3 is 16 residues long. CDR1 SGHTA and CDR2 FQGNSA come from the germline V gene. Peripheral blood genomic DNA, not sorted cells or RNA, was the template. The data derive from a study of T cell repertoires in aging, cancer and after chemotherapy. Across the study: Six age groups, ranging from 30 or younger to 70 or older, included the donors. Roughly 10 million TCR reads made up the full dataset.

Rearranged V-D-J TRB sequences were amplified with a mixed TRB-A/B primer pool. TCRdb re-analysed the multiplex PCR reads in MiXCR, keeping a single row per CDR3 protein. The profile shows 2,500 to 3,000 distinct CDR3 sequences, around 39% of them singletons. Study-level findings and limits: In healthy donors, age-related TCR diversity loss mainly reflected lost richness. Median generation probability rose over the chemotherapy interval in each cancer cohort, suggesting rebound thymic output.

The chain carries TRBV7-2 and TRBJ2-7; 11 bases line up with TRBD1. The sequence came from a human donor with a blood cancer. Sequenced input: blood. CDR3 protein: CASSLAGTGGQYEQYF. The CDR3 DNA is TGTGCCAGCAGCTTAGCGGGGACAGGGGGGCAATACGAGCAGTACTTC.